This is a list of T cell receptor beta chains from one sample in a study of regulatory T cells in long-lasting Graves disease. TCRdb reprocessed the multiplex PCR reads with MiXCR, giving one entry per CDR3 protein. The sample shows more than 300,000 distinct CDR3 sequences, approximately 10% of them seen only once. The same specimen was also included in a second study, on T cells in Graves' hyperthyroidism and ophthalmopathy.

Here the sequenced sample was peripheral blood mononuclear cells (PBMCs), taken at new diagnosis, from a patient treated with antithyroid drugs. These receptor sequences come from a woman under 30 with Graves disease. CDR3s include the opening cysteine and the closing phenylalanine or tryptophan. A D gene is named only where the DNA matches it firmly.

>TRBJ2-1|TRBV20-1|NA
CSARDSMGQQFF
>TRBJ2-1|TRBV20-1|NA
CSARVHRPKNEQFF
>TRBJ1-1|TRBV19|NA
CASSLGPGTMNTEAFF
>TRBJ2-2|TRBV28|NA
CASSPQDTGELFF
>TRBJ1-4|TRBV12-3/TRBV12-4|NA
CATGGASTREKLFF
>TRBJ1-2|TRBV30|TRBD1
CAWRGQGFGYTF
>TRBJ2-1|TRBV19|TRBD2
CASSTPWTSGRGNEQFF
>TRBJ2-7|TRBV11-2|NA
CASSPTGLSYEQYF
>TRBJ2-2|TRBV24-1|TRBD1
CATKGTGDTGELFF
>TRBJ1-2|TRBV4-1|TRBD1
CASSPGTGDGYGYTF
>TRBJ2-3|TRBV13|TRBD2
CASSQRSLSGGRPTTDTQYF
>TRBJ2-3|TRBV14|TRBD1
CASSQETGGTDTQYF
>TRBJ2-3|TRBV12-3/TRBV12-4|TRBD2
CASSLGGGRAFGTDTQYF